Below are 4 T cell receptor beta chains sequenced from a single sample in a study of OX40 agonist ivuxolimab in advanced cancers. Sequencing used immunoSEQ multiplex PCR; TCRdb keeps in-frame clones, though not all of them. The sample holds about 60,000 clones, 85% seen once. The material was CD4+ or CD8+ T cells sorted from blood, obtained in a trial of the OX40 agonist ivuxolimab. The receptors stem from an adult with an advanced solid tumor such as melanoma, head and neck, liver or kidney cancer.

This clone was found once. The chain combines TRBV5-8 with TRBJ2-7; D is undetermined. V lost 4 bases and J lost 8, with 10 bases in between. From germline, CDR1 is SGHTS and CDR2 YDEGEE. The CDR3 sequence is 11 residues long. CDR3 residues: CASSARNKQYF. The CDR3 coding sequence is TGTGCCAGCAGCGCCCGCAACAAGCAGTACTTC.

V is TRBV6-5 and J is TRBJ1-6, with 7 bases identical to TRBD1. The germline CDR1 and CDR2 sequences are MNHEY and SVGAGI. There are 12 residues in the CDR3. Unmatched junction bases numbered 3, after V lost 8 bases and J lost 8 bases. CDR3 sequence reads: CASQDRDSPLHF. Here the CDR3 DNA reads TGTGCCAGCCAAGACAGGGATTCACCCCTCCACTTT.

The rearrangement uses TRBV7-9 and TRBJ1-4; 12 bases are a match to TRBD1. There are 17 residues in the CDR3. The germline CDR1 and CDR2 sequences are SEHNR and FQNEAQ (reference sequence). Losses at the gene ends were 5 bases for V and 3 bases for J; bases not matched to a gene: 7. The CDR3: CASSPGTGGRSNEKLFF. CDR3 DNA sequence: TGTGCCAGCAGCCCCGGGACAGGGGGCAGGTCTAATGAAAAACTGTTTTTT. Supplemented by reference TRBV7-9 and TRBJ1-4, the full variable domain reads DTGVSQNPRHKITKRGQNVTFRCDPISEHNRLYWYRQTLGQGPEFLTYFQNEAQLEKSRLLSDRFSAERPKGSFSTLEIQRTEQGDSAMYLCASSPGTGGRSNEKLFFGSGTQLSVL.

This chain links TRBV5-1 with TRBJ2-5; 7 positions match TRBD2. The V segment lost 10 bases and the J segment 5 bases; nucleotides outside the gene matches: 11. There are 13 residues in the CDR3. Germline-derived CDR1 and CDR2 are SGHRS and YFSETQ. The CDR3 here is CAGCVEGGETQYF. For the CDR3, the DNA is TGCGCCGGCTGCGTCGAGGGAGGGGAGACCCAGTACTTC.